This is a list of T cell receptor beta chains from one sample in a study of identical twins. TCRdb recomputed calls from the 5' RACE reads with MiXCR, one row per CDR3 protein. The sample has about 530,000 distinct CDR3 sequences; 20% to 25% are singletons. This sample also appeared in a second study, on yellow fever vaccine responses in identical twins.

The sequenced material came from CD4+ T cells sorted from blood. All receptors derive from a young woman in good health. The CDR3 runs from the conserved cysteine through the conserved F or W. The D gene is left open where the match is weak. Only some rows state a clone size, as once, few, many or a class for expanded clones.

abundance,d_gene,j_gene,v_gene,CDR3nt,CDR3aa
few,TRBD1,TRBJ1-4,TRBV27,TGTGCCAGCAGTGATCGGACAGGGTGGGGTGAAAAACTGTTTTTT,CASSDRTGWGEKLFF
once,-,TRBJ1-1,TRBV9,TGTGCCAGCAGCGTAGGGGATACAACAGGTCACACTGAAGCTTTCTTT,CASSVGDTTGHTEAFF
-,TRBD2,TRBJ2-5,TRBV10-3,TGTGCCATCAGTGCCGGGACTAGAGTTGGGGAGACCCAGTACTTC,CAISAGTRVGETQYF
-,-,TRBJ1-5,TRBV12-3/TRBV12-4,TGTGCCAGCAGTAAAGGGGAAAATCAGCCCCAGCATTTT,CASSKGENQPQHF
-,-,TRBJ2-1,TRBV11-2,TGTGCCAGCAGCTTAAGGGCATCCCGTGAGCAGTTCTTC,CASSLRASREQFF
-,TRBD2,TRBJ2-2,TRBV4-1,TGCGCCAGCAGCCAAGATCGACTAGCAGCCGGGGAGCTGTTTTTT,CASSQDRLAAGELFF
few,-,TRBJ2-2,TRBV5-1,TGCGCCAGCAGACCCGAGACAGCCTACACCGGGGAGCTGTTTTTT,CASRPETAYTGELFF
-,TRBD1,TRBJ1-1,TRBV15,TGTGCCACCAGCCTGAGGACAGGGGACACTGAAGCTTTCTTT,CATSLRTGDTEAFF
-,-,TRBJ2-3,TRBV25-1,TGTGCCAGCAGTGATGGTGTTTCAGATACGCAGTATTTT,CASSDGVSDTQYF
many,TRBD1,TRBJ1-1,TRBV5-1,TGCGCCAGCAGACAGACAGGGGGGCACACTGAAGCTTTCTTT,CASRQTGGHTEAFF
-,-,TRBJ2-7,TRBV6-4,TGTGCCAGCAGTGACGGGTACGAGCAGTACTTC,CASSDGYEQYF
few,-,TRBJ2-1,TRBV4-1,TGCGCCAGCAGCCACCCCTGGACGCCAGGGTTGTTCAATGAGCAGTTCTTC,CASSHPWTPGLFNEQFF
-,TRBD1,TRBJ2-7,TRBV7-2,TGTGCCAGCAGCTTAAGGGGGCGCGACGAGCAGTACTTC,CASSLRGRDEQYF
many,-,TRBJ2-7,TRBV20-1,TGCAGTGCTAGTGGGGGGACAGAGAAGTACTTC,CSASGGTEKYF
-,-,TRBJ1-4,TRBV20-1,TGCAGTGCTAGAGTCTCCCCAGGGGATGAAAAACTGTTTTTT,CSARVSPGDEKLFF
few,-,TRBJ2-5,TRBV12-3/TRBV12-4,TGTGCCAGCAGTTACCTGGACGAGGGGACCCAGTACTTC,CASSYLDEGTQYF
-,-,TRBJ2-2,TRBV7-3,TGTGCCAGCAGCTTGACTAGATTTGCCGGGGAGCTGTTTTTT,CASSLTRFAGELFF
-,-,TRBJ2-6,TRBV5-1,TGCGCCAGCAGCTTGGGAGGGACAATTTCTGGGGCCAACGTCCTGACTTTC,CASSLGGTISGANVLTF
-,TRBD1,TRBJ2-7,TRBV12-3/TRBV12-4,TGTGCCAGCAGTTTGTACAGGGGCTACGAGCAGTACTTC,CASSLYRGYEQYF
many,TRBD1,TRBJ2-1,TRBV10-3,TGTGCCATCAGTGTTCCCCCCTGGACAGGGGTAAATGAGCAGTTCTTC,CAISVPPWTGVNEQFF
-,-,TRBJ2-3,TRBV7-9,TGTGCCAGCAGCTTAGCGCCCCGAAGCACAGATACGCAGTATTTT,CASSLAPRSTDTQYF
few,-,TRBJ2-7,TRBV27,TGTGCCAGCAGTTTCCTCCCGGGAGCATACGAGCAGTACTTC,CASSFLPGAYEQYF
few,TRBD1,TRBJ1-2,TRBV10-3,TGTGCCATCAGCTGGACAGGGCATGGCTACACCTTC,CAISWTGHGYTF
-,-,TRBJ2-5,TRBV4-2,TGTGCCAGCAGCCAAGGGAGTTCCCGGCCCCGAGAGACCCAGTACTTC,CASSQGSSRPRETQYF
-,-,TRBJ2-3,TRBV29-1,TGCAGCGTTCGCAGACAGCTCACAGATACGCAGTATTTT,CSVRRQLTDTQYF
few,-,TRBJ2-7,TRBV29-1,TGCAGCGTTGCTCAGGGGCGGTCCTCCTACGAGCAGTACTTC,CSVAQGRSSYEQYF
-,TRBD1,TRBJ2-1,TRBV5-1,TGCGCCAGCAGCAGAGAGGGACAGGGTGCGGATGAGCAGTTCTTC,CASSREGQGADEQFF
-,TRBD2,TRBJ2-3,TRBV20-1,TGCAGTGCTAGAGGTAGCGGGAACACAGATACGCAGTATTTT,CSARGSGNTDTQYF
few,-,TRBJ2-7,TRBV12-3/TRBV12-4,TGTGCCAGCAGTAAACAATGGACAAACCATTACGAGCAGTACTTC,CASSKQWTNHYEQYF
-,-,TRBJ2-2,TRBV27,TGTGCCAGCAGACATACAGGGAACACCGGGGAGCTGTTTTTT,CASRHTGNTGELFF
-,TRBD1,TRBJ2-3,TRBV29-1,TGCAGCGTCTACAGGGGGGCCGCAGATACGCAGTATTTT,CSVYRGAADTQYF
few,TRBD1,TRBJ1-6,TRBV5-6,TGTGCCAGCAGCTCGGGACAGGGGATGTCACCCCTCCACTTT,CASSSGQGMSPLHF
few,-,TRBJ2-3,TRBV13,TGTGCCAGCAGCTTCAGAACTAGACGGATTCAGGGCACAGATACGCAGTATTTT,CASSFRTRRIQGTDTQYF
-,-,TRBJ2-3,TRBV28,TGTGCCAGCAACCCCCGCTGGTCACTGACCACAGATACGCAGTATTTT,CASNPRWSLTTDTQYF
-,-,TRBJ1-2,TRBV29-1,TGCAGCGTTAGGCAGGGAGTCTATGGCTACACCTTC,CSVRQGVYGYTF
few,TRBD1,TRBJ2-5,TRBV2,TGTGCCAGCAGTCGGGACAGGGATGTGGGGACCCAGTACTTC,CASSRDRDVGTQYF
few,-,TRBJ1-2,TRBV18,TGTGCCAGCTCACCTTCGGAACAGGGTGGCTACACCTTC,CASSPSEQGGYTF